The rows below give T cell receptor beta chains drawn from one sample of a study of T cells expressing NK-cell markers. TCRdb reprocessed the 5' RACE reads, keeping one entry per CDR3 protein, no DNA. The sample has some 460,000 distinct CDR3 sequences; the top ten hold approximately 1.4%. The source material was blood T cells: a sorted CD56 or NKG2C T cell subset, CD4+ or CD8+ T cells, or bulk PBMC T cells (not recorded which). These receptors all come from a woman in her forties or fifties in good health. The CDR3 runs from the conserved cysteine through the conserved F or W. The order of the fields is CDR3 protein, J gene, V gene.

CASSTPRGAGTGELFF TRBJ2-2 TRBV28
CASSPGGTSGNEQFF TRBJ2-1 TRBV11-2
CASSPPGQGRAFF TRBJ1-1 TRBV14
CASSKDTQNTGELFF TRBJ2-2 TRBV2
CASSSSTSGRNRETQYF TRBJ2-5 TRBV12-3/TRBV12-4
CSVLKIGWRETSYNEQFF TRBJ2-1 TRBV29-1
CASRIRSEWTEAFF TRBJ1-1 TRBV12-3/TRBV12-4
CATSTRLAHDNEQFF TRBJ2-1 TRBV15
CASSYSIVDTQYF TRBJ2-3 TRBV6-6
CASSSARDRGYTSTSGELFF TRBJ2-2 TRBV5-1
CASSFRESLDIQYF TRBJ2-4 TRBV11-2
CASSQELVWETQYF TRBJ2-5 TRBV4-1
CASSRTGKSYEQYF TRBJ2-7 TRBV25-1
CSALLDSNQPQHF TRBJ1-5 TRBV20-1
CASTRGGGVADEQFF TRBJ2-1 TRBV6-2/TRBV6-3
CASSELGVTGELFF TRBJ2-2 TRBV25-1
CASSQETGRTRGTQYF TRBJ2-5 TRBV4-1
CATSRDKVAGELFF TRBJ2-2 TRBV15
CASSLDWGREQFF TRBJ2-1 TRBV6-4
CASSEEGYSNQPQHF TRBJ1-5 TRBV2
CSGGDRTDTGELFF TRBJ2-2 TRBV29-1
CASSLGVGEHQPQHF TRBJ1-5 TRBV7-9
CSATSTSGYTGELFF TRBJ2-2 TRBV20-1
CATSRDQGWSEKLFF TRBJ1-4 TRBV15
CSSRDRGYGYTF TRBJ1-2 TRBV29-1
CSVVWGGRNTEAFF TRBJ1-1 TRBV29-1
CASSPGQGSLTEAFF TRBJ1-1 TRBV5-6
CASSPGVEKFF TRBJ2-1 TRBV12-3/TRBV12-4
CASEAGGRAGELFF TRBJ2-2 TRBV5-1
CASSFPVGQGANYGYTF TRBJ1-2 TRBV27
CASSRTNDQPQHF TRBJ1-5 TRBV10-2
CSAPPRGRETQYF TRBJ2-5 TRBV20-1
CASSEDRENEKLFF TRBJ1-4 TRBV12-3/TRBV12-4
CASRLTPGTGQETQYF TRBJ2-5 TRBV5-1
CASSLGLYTEAFF TRBJ1-1 TRBV3-1
CSAKTGSHSTDTQYF TRBJ2-3 TRBV20-1
CASSQDLAGRDTQYF TRBJ2-3 TRBV14
CASSKQGEGYTIYF TRBJ1-3 TRBV12-3/TRBV12-4
CASSMILTSYEQYF TRBJ2-7 TRBV19
CASSLMRADTQYF TRBJ2-3 TRBV12-3/TRBV12-4
CASTGTSGAPQETQYF TRBJ2-5 TRBV12-3/TRBV12-4
CAIEGFGNTIYF TRBJ1-3 TRBV10-3
CASSRDDDNEQFF TRBJ2-1 TRBV6-1
CASSYQGFKDTEAFF TRBJ1-1 TRBV5-6
CASSVEGGRRGQETQYF TRBJ2-5 TRBV27
CASSLSVGEGAFRAFF TRBJ1-1 TRBV27
CASSPSYNQPQHF TRBJ1-5 TRBV2
CASSLSVRRTDTQYF TRBJ2-3 TRBV5-6
CASSYSPGTGAHNEQFF TRBJ2-1 TRBV6-5
CAIKSDRRETQYF TRBJ2-5 TRBV10-3
CASSFFPSSYNEQFF TRBJ2-1 TRBV5-5
CASSWGQVGPGNTIYF TRBJ1-3 TRBV6-5
CASSPSTYTDTQYF TRBJ2-3 TRBV5-1
CASGEGTDTQYF TRBJ2-3 TRBV12-3/TRBV12-4
CAISDSAETQYF TRBJ2-5 TRBV10-3
CASLGHNTDTQYF TRBJ2-3 TRBV5-1
CASKYGQVNTEAFF TRBJ1-1 TRBV27
CASSYLLEQFF TRBJ2-1 TRBV7-2
CASSFTSGGSTDTQYF TRBJ2-3 TRBV5-6
CASSYFREGGLFF TRBJ2-2 TRBV6-5